This TCR beta chain came from a study of cytomegalovirus exposure and HLA in healthy donors. Whole-study findings and limits: The listing of 160 or so TCR beta chains classed them as cytomegalovirus-associated. Reportedly, cytomegalovirus status was diagnosed with high sensitivity and specificity.

The approximately 120-subject validation cohort, separate from the 666-subject first cohort, included the donors. The protocol was immunoSEQ multiplex PCR, while the TCRdb copy is restricted to in-frame clones and leaves out a portion. The sample has roughly 180,000 clones, about four fifths seen once. Germline-derived CDR1 and CDR2 are MDHEN and SYDVKM. Trimming cost V 6 bases and J 5 bases, with 22 bases left between them. This CDR3 contains 17 residues. Notes on this clone: What it binds is unknown.

The sample taken for sequencing was PBMCs. J is TRBJ1-4 and V is TRBV28, with D maybe TRBD1 (5 bases). This sequence was found in a man younger than 30 in good health and CMV-seropositive. CDR3 amino acids: CASSLGGGRRKNEKLFF. In DNA form, the CDR3 reads TGTGCCAGCAGCCTCGGGGGGGGACGGCGTAAAAATGAAAAACTGTTTTTT.